The present T cell receptor beta chain was sequenced within a study of blood T cell repertoires in COVID-19. Study details: The samples span acute and convalescent COVID-19 from the United States, Italy and Spain. T cells, B-cell-depleted T cells, or PBMCs supplied cDNA or gDNA.

V gave up 0 bases and J gave up 5 bases, with 4 bases separating them. The CDR3 contains 12 residues. CDR1 SGHTA and CDR2 FQGNSA come from the germline V gene. Produced via immunoSEQ multiplex PCR; TCRdb's table is partial and in-frame only. The table records a few hundred thousand clones, approximately 80% of them present only once. Material: peripheral blood. The chain joins TRBV7-2 to TRBJ2-5, with D hard to call. The source is a woman aged 40 to 55 who had recovered from COVID-19. In DNA, the CDR3 is TGTGCCAGCAGCTTAGCACGGGAGACCCAGTACTTC. Its translation is CASSLARETQYF.